These 22 T cell receptor beta chains came from one sample sequenced in a study of blood T cell repertoires in COVID-19 (TCRdb year 2020). The library was generated by the immunoSEQ multiplex PCR assay. Drawn from immuneACCESS, this table holds only the in-frame rearrangements with V and J called that TCRdb kept. Clones are partly lost; checked studies trace under half to an unresolved V gene and leave the rest unexplained. The sample profile shows 200,000 to 250,000 clones; about 85% of them were found once. Roughly 10% of the sample lies in the top ten. Sequencing was done on a sample of PBMCs or T cells enriched from blood (not recorded which). Every receptor here comes from a man under 40 who had recovered from COVID-19.

CDR3 sequence (DNA): TGTGCCAGTAGGACAAGAAACTCCTACGAGCAGTACTTC. The encoded protein is CASRTRNSYEQYF. The chain employs TRBV19 and TRBJ2-7; no clear D. Germline V lookup: CDR1 LNHDA, CDR2 SQIVND (reference sequence). Trimming took 6 bases from V and 0 from J, leaving 9 bases between them. The CDR3 has 13 residues.

The genes are TRBV15 and TRBJ1-2; D not resolved. This CDR3 is built from 13 residues. Trimming cost V 5 bases and J 4 bases, with 11 bases left between them. CDR1 is LNHNV, CDR2 YYDKDF, per germline (reference sequence). DNA of the CDR3: TGTGCCACCAGCCGCGAAAGGAGCTATGGCTACACCTTC. This encodes CATSRERSYGYTF. Looking up the rest from reference TRBV15 and TRBJ1-2 gives the full variable domain: DAMVIQNPRYQVTQFGKPVTLSCSQTLNHNVMYWYQQKSSQAPKLLFHYYDKDFNNEADTPDNFQSRRPNTSFCFLDIRSPGLGDTAMYLCATSRERSYGYTFGSGTRLTVV.

V is TRBV27 and J is TRBJ1-6; D perhaps matches TRBD1 (5 bases). CDR3 size: 11 residues. CDR1 is MNHEY and CDR2 is SMNVEV in the germline V gene (reference sequence). Trimming removed 8 bases from V and 14 bases from J, with 13 bases in between. The CDR3 DNA reads TGTGCCAGCGCGGAGGGAGGGGCCCTCCACTTT. Protein: CASAEGGALHF.

A word on this clone: Sequence at one end of the junction differs from germline and may be a read error. The rearrangement links TRBV19 to TRBJ1-5; 7 nucleotides match TRBD1. There are 16 residues in the CDR3. CDR1 LNHDA and CDR2 SQIVND come from the germline V gene (reference sequence). The CDR3 nucleotides read TGTGCCAGTAGGGGGAGTACGGGAGGGGGCAACCAGCCCCAGCATTTT. Translating gives CASRGSTGGGNQPQHF.

This sequence joins TRBV5-1 and TRBJ2-1, with 7 nucleotides matching TRBD2. The CDR3 length is 15 residues. Looked up from germline, CDR1 is SGHRS and CDR2 is YFSETQ. The V segment lost 2 bases and the J segment 4 bases; nucleotides outside the gene matches: 6. This CDR3 reads CASSLGEGPYNEQFF. DNA for the CDR3: TGCGCCAGCAGCTTAGGGGAGGGGCCTTACAATGAGCAGTTCTTC.

The J gene is TRBJ2-7, the V gene TRBV11-2; 7 nucleotides line up with TRBD2. Germline assignment: CDR1 SGHAT and CDR2 FQNNGV. V shed 1 base, J shed 4 bases, and the junction held 13 bases outside the gene matches. The CDR3 extends over 17 amino acids. CDR3 amino acids: CASSLALPSLGGYEQYF. The DNA of the CDR3 is TGTGCCAGCAGCTTAGCACTCCCAAGCCTCGGGGGGTACGAGCAGTACTTC.

This rearrangement joins TRBV4-1 to TRBJ1-4; the D gene is possibly TRBD1 (6 bases). V was pared by 5 bases and J by 11 bases, with 9 bases between. Looked up from germline, CDR1 is MGHRA and CDR2 is YSYEKL. The CDR3 contains 11 residues. CDR3 sequence reads: CASSSTGKLFF. The CDR3 DNA reads as TGCGCCAGCAGCAGCACAGGGAAACTGTTTTTT.

DNA for the CDR3: TGTGCCAGCAGCACTACAGGGAACTATGGCTACACCTTC. Amino acids: CASSTTGNYGYTF. The J gene is TRBJ1-2, the V gene TRBV6-5, with D possibly being TRBD1 (6 bases). This CDR3 has 13 amino acids. CDR1 is MNHEY and CDR2 is SVGAGI in the germline V gene. V lost 6 bases and J 2 bases, leaving 10 bases between the germline ends.

V is TRBV3-1 (or the pseudogene TRBV3-2) and J is TRBJ1-6; TRBD1 matches 8 bases. The CDR3 extends over 15 amino acids. Germline loops: CDR1 LGHDT, CDR2 YNNKEL (reference sequence). The V and J ends lost 5 bases and 5 bases, in that order; junction bases with no gene match: 5. CDR3 protein: CASSFQTGDNSPLHF. The CDR3 DNA reads TGTGCCAGCAGCTTCCAGACAGGGGATAATTCACCCCTCCACTTT.

The chain recombines TRBV5-6 with TRBJ1-2; D perhaps matches TRBD1 (5 bases). V was trimmed by 2 bases and J by 4 bases, leaving 18 bases between them. Germline V gene sequence: CDR1 SGHDT, CDR2 YYEEEE. The CDR3 is made up of 16 amino acids. The CDR3 DNA sequence: TGTGCCAGCAGCTTACAGGTTTTCAGAGGCGGCTATGGCTACACCTTC. Translated, it gives CASSLQVFRGGYGYTF.

The J gene is TRBJ1-5, the V gene TRBV6-1; D not certain. This CDR3 comprises 17 residues. Germline CDR1 is MNHNS and CDR2 is SASEGT. V was trimmed by 2 bases and J by 0 bases, leaving 14 bases between them. DNA for the CDR3: TGTGCCAGCAGTGAATCGGTCGGTCTTTTTAGCAATCAGCCCCAGCATTTT. It specifies CASSESVGLFSNQPQHF.

The CDR3 nucleotides are TGTGCCAGCAGCTTAGTACAGGGGGCGGAAGGCTACACCTTC. Protein sequence: CASSLVQGAEGYTF. The rearrangement joins TRBV7-2 to TRBJ1-2, with 9 nucleotides matching TRBD1. Unmatched junction bases numbered 5, after V lost 1 base and J lost 8 bases. The CDR3 extends over 14 amino acids. The germline V gene encodes CDR1 SGHTA and CDR2 FQGNSA.

The chain carries TRBV28 and TRBJ1-5; possibly TRBD1 for D (5 bases). The CDR3 has 16 amino acids. Germline assignment: CDR1 MDHEN and CDR2 SYDVKM. V lost 1 base to trimming and J lost 4 bases, with 14 bases between them. The CDR3 DNA sequence: TGTGCCAGCAGTTTATCAGGGTTCGTAATTAATCAGCCCCAGCATTTT. Translation: CASSLSGFVINQPQHF.

Only a few counts were recorded for this clone. The chain joins TRBV3-1 (or the pseudogene TRBV3-2) to TRBJ2-5; D uncertain. The germline V gene has CDR1 LGHDT and CDR2 YNNKEL (reference sequence). This CDR3 has 13 amino acids. Trimming took off 1 base at V and 5 bases at J, with 8 bases between the two ends. The DNA of the CDR3 is TGTGCCAGCAGCCAAGCGGAGTTGGAGACCCAGTACTTC. This translates into CASSQAELETQYF.

The CDR3 DNA reads TGTGCCAGCAGCCAAGAGAGTCTTGGGGCTAGCGGGCGCAATGAGCAGTTCTTC. Protein: CASSQESLGASGRNEQFF. This chain uses TRBV4-2 with TRBJ2-1; TRBD2 aligns across 8 bases. The CDR3 length is 18 residues. The V gene's germline CDR1 is LGHNA and CDR2 YNFKEQ. V lost 0 bases to trimming and J lost 6 bases; unmatched junction nucleotides: 13.

The V call is TRBV4-2, the J call TRBJ2-2; D perhaps matches TRBD2 (6 bases). Germline V gives CDR1 LGHNA, CDR2 YNFKEQ. This CDR3 has 15 amino acids. V was clipped by 1 base and J by 8 bases, with 14 bases between them. The CDR3 sequence is CASSQASSAKGELFF. DNA of the CDR3: TGTGCCAGCAGCCAAGCATCTAGCGCCAAAGGGGAGCTGTTTTTT.

The chain couples TRBV28 to TRBJ1-1, with D uncertain. V gave up 4 bases and J gave up 2 bases, with 8 bases separating them. The CDR3 has 13 amino acids. Germline V gene sequence: CDR1 MDHEN, CDR2 SYDVKM. This CDR3 reads CASSYAGNTEAFF. The CDR3 nucleotides read TGTGCCAGCAGTTACGCAGGAAACACTGAAGCTTTCTTT.

DNA for the CDR3: TGTGCCAGCAGTTCAGCGGGTATCAATGAGCAGTTCTTC. The encoded protein is CASSSAGINEQFF. The chain employs TRBV2 and TRBJ2-1; D possibly corresponds to TRBD2 (6 bases). The CDR3 has 13 amino acids. Germline V lookup: CDR1 SNHLY, CDR2 FYNNEI. Trimming took off 5 bases at V and 6 bases at J, with 11 bases between the two ends. Variable domain in full (rest from reference TRBV2 and TRBJ2-1): EPEVTQTPSHQVTQMGQEVILRCVPISNHLYFYWYRQILGQKVEFLVSFYNNEISEKSEIFDDQFSVERPDGSNFTLKIRSTKLEDSAMYFCASSSAGINEQFFGPGTRLTVL.

The chain joins TRBV19 to TRBJ2-1; 9 bases fit TRBD2. The CDR3 extends over 15 amino acids. Germline-derived CDR1 and CDR2 are LNHDA and SQIVND (reference sequence). CDR3: CSSAGLATLYNEQFF. The CDR3 nucleotides read TGTTCGTCAGCCGGACTAGCGACATTATACAATGAGCAGTTCTTC.

V usage is TRBV4-1 and J usage is TRBJ1-3; the D is unclear. V lost 3 bases and J 4 bases, leaving 19 bases between the germline ends. The CDR3 consists of 17 residues. The germline CDR1 and CDR2 sequences are MGHRA and YSYEKL. The CDR3 DNA is TGCGCCAGCAGCCAGGAACCCCAGGCCGCTGGGGGAAACACCATATATTTT. Residues: CASSQEPQAAGGNTIYF.

The J gene is TRBJ2-2, the V gene TRBV7-3; 8 bases agree with TRBD1. Unmatched junction bases numbered 4, after V lost 3 bases and J lost 1 base. The CDR3 is made up of 16 amino acids. CDR1 and CDR2 (germline): SGHTA, FQGTGA. The CDR3 loop reads CASSFVGTGNTGELFF. Here the CDR3 DNA reads TGTGCCAGCAGCTTCGTTGGGACAGGGAACACCGGGGAGCTGTTTTTT.

The chain couples TRBV27 to TRBJ2-1; 8 nucleotides align to TRBD1. Looked up from germline, CDR1 is MNHEY and CDR2 is SMNVEV (reference sequence). The CDR3 covers 14 residues. After removal of 6 bases from V and 2 bases from J, the junction contained 3 bases not matched to a gene. The CDR3: CASRPGQAYNEQFF. The CDR3 bases are TGTGCCAGCAGACCGGGACAGGCCTACAATGAGCAGTTCTTC.